One sample yielded the 14 T cell receptor beta chains listed below, sequenced in a study of blood T cell repertoires in COVID-19. The table came from immunoSEQ multiplex PCR; TCRdb's copy has only in-frame clones and leaves some out. This table has 200,000 to 250,000 clones, around 88% appearing once. The sample was peripheral blood. Receptor source: a woman aged 30 to 39 who had recovered from COVID-19.

The V gene is TRBV5-6, the J gene TRBJ1-3; 7 bases map to TRBD1. The V segment lost 0 bases and the J segment 4 bases; nucleotides outside the gene matches: 7. The germline V gene has CDR1 SGHDT and CDR2 YYEEEE. The CDR3 sequence is 16 residues long. The CDR3 DNA sequence: TGTGCCAGCAGCTTGGGCGAACAGGGGTACGGAAACACCATATATTTT. Translating gives CASSLGEQGYGNTIYF.

The rearrangement uses TRBV4-1 and TRBJ2-2; 8 nucleotides match TRBD1. The CDR3 length is 15 residues. The germline V gene encodes CDR1 MGHRA and CDR2 YSYEKL. The V and J ends lost 3 bases and 7 bases, in that order; junction bases with no gene match: 7. The CDR3 protein is CASSQRTGTNGELFF. DNA of the CDR3: TGCGCCAGCAGCCAGAGGACAGGGACGAACGGGGAGCTGTTTTTT.

The chain links TRBV28 to TRBJ1-5; D unclear. V lost 6 bases and J lost 2, with 14 bases in between. The CDR3 has 15 residues. Germline loops: CDR1 MDHEN, CDR2 SYDVKM. The CDR3 bases are TGTGCCAGCAGAGGAGGAGGAGAGGGCAATCAGCCCCAGCATTTT. This translates into CASRGGGEGNQPQHF. Combining the CDR3 with reference TRBV28 and TRBJ1-5 gives the whole variable domain DVKVTQSSRYLVKRTGEKVFLECVQDMDHENMFWYRQDPGLGLRLIYFSYDVKMKEKGDIPEGYSVSREKKERFSLILESASTNQTSMYLCASRGGGEGNQPQHFGDGTRLSIL.

V and J are TRBV5-6 and TRBJ2-7; TRBD2 matches 8 bases. The CDR3 length is 17 residues. CDR1 is SGHDT, CDR2 YYEEEE, per germline. The V and J ends lost 4 bases and 5 bases, in that order; junction bases with no gene match: 17. This CDR3 reads CASSPTGLASGRNEQYF. Written as DNA, the CDR3 is TGTGCCAGCAGCCCCACCGGACTAGCCTCCGGTAGGAACGAGCAGTACTTC.

About this clone: The sample carries other DNA sequences with the same CDR3. This sequence joins TRBV7-9 and TRBJ2-7; the D is unclear. Germline CDR1 reads SEHNR; CDR2 reads FQNEAQ (reference sequence). V dropped 2 bases and J dropped 2 bases, with 4 bases sitting between them. The CDR3 loop spans 12 amino acids. Here the CDR3 DNA reads TGTGCCAGCAGCTTACAGACCTACGAGCAGTACTTC. Amino acids: CASSLQTYEQYF.

J is TRBJ1-2 and V is TRBV6-5, with 9 bases matching TRBD1. The CDR3 extends over 13 amino acids. From germline, CDR1 is MNHEY and CDR2 SVGAGI. With V trimmed by 7 bases and J by 8 bases, 8 bases remained unmatched. CDR3 loop: CASTVGTGTGYTF. In DNA form, the CDR3 reads TGTGCCAGCACCGTCGGGACAGGGACCGGCTACACCTTC.

The chain carries TRBV13 and TRBJ2-3, with 13 bases fitting TRBD2. Germline assignment: CDR1 PRHDT and CDR2 FYEKMQ (reference sequence). The length of the CDR3 is 18 residues. The V gene end was trimmed by 1 base and the J gene end by 4 bases; junction bases not matched to a gene: 8. This chain's CDR3 is CASSLDSTSGGAADTQYF. For the CDR3, the DNA is TGTGCCAGCAGCTTAGACAGCACTAGCGGGGGGGCCGCAGATACGCAGTATTTT. Full variable domain (outside the CDR3, taken from reference TRBV13 and TRBJ2-3): AAGVIQSPRHLIKEKRETATLKCYPIPRHDTVYWYQQGPGQDPQFLISFYEKMQSDKGSIPDRFSAQQFSDYHSELNMSSLELGDSALYFCASSLDSTSGGAADTQYFGPGTRLTVL.

The chain joins TRBV27 to TRBJ1-2, with 8 bases aligning to TRBD1. The ends lost 9 bases at V and 5 bases at J; junction bases unmatched: 14. The CDR3 extends over 15 amino acids. The germline V gene has CDR1 MNHEY and CDR2 SMNVEV (reference sequence). CDR3 sequence reads: CASMRQGLWGYGYTF. CDR3 in DNA: TGTGCCAGTATGAGACAGGGGCTCTGGGGATATGGCTACACCTTC.

The chain carries TRBV4-1 and TRBJ2-1; 10 nucleotides align to TRBD2. Germline trimming cut 1 base from V and 16 bases from J; bases unmatched to any gene: 13. The CDR3 totals 15 residues. Germline V CDR1 and CDR2: MGHRA, YSYEKL. CDR3: CASSQGVLAGNPSFF. CDR3 in DNA: TGCGCCAGCAGCCAAGGAGTACTAGCGGGGAACCCCTCTTTCTTC.

The CDR3 DNA sequence: TGTGCCAGCAGTGAAGGCGCGTTTCACGATACGCAGTATTTT. The encoded protein is CASSEGAFHDTQYF. J is TRBJ2-3 and V is TRBV6-1, with no clear D. With 1 base removed from V and 6 bases from J, the gap between germline ends came to 11 bases. There are 14 residues in the CDR3. Germline CDR1 is MNHNS and CDR2 is SASEGT.

The chain links TRBV7-2 to TRBJ1-4, with 8 bases lining up with TRBD1. Germline CDR1 and CDR2: SGHTA and FQGNSA. After removal of 2 bases from V and 0 bases from J, the junction contained 8 bases not matched to a gene. The CDR3 has 18 amino acids. CDR3 protein: CASSLSRGQVATNEKLFF. The DNA of the CDR3 is TGTGCCAGCAGCTTAAGTCGGGGACAGGTTGCAACTAATGAAAAACTGTTTTTT.

The CDR3: CASSRRTGKTYEQYF. CDR3 sequence (DNA): TGTGCCAGCTCCAGGAGGACAGGGAAGACCTACGAGCAGTACTTC. V is TRBV9 and J is TRBJ2-7; 8 bases agree with TRBD1. V gave up 7 bases and J gave up 2 bases; unmatched junction bases: 11. Germline V gene sequence: CDR1 SGDLS, CDR2 YYNGEE. The length of the CDR3 is 15 residues.

V gene TRBV18 combines with J gene TRBJ1-5; 7 bases match TRBD1. V was pared by 8 bases and J by 3 bases, with 4 bases of the junction left unmatched. CDR1 KGHSH and CDR2 LQKENI come from the germline V gene. CDR3 length: 13 residues. In DNA, the CDR3 is TGTGCCAGCACAGACAGGGACAATCAGCCCCAGCATTTT. This gives the protein CASTDRDNQPQHF.

The chain links TRBV6-5 to TRBJ1-1, with a possible D match to TRBD1 (6 bases). The CDR3 has 12 amino acids. Germline loops: CDR1 MNHEY, CDR2 SVGAGI. Trimming stripped 6 bases from V and 1 base from J, with 6 bases between. This CDR3 reads CASRTGNTEAFF. The CDR3 nucleotides read TGTGCCAGCAGGACAGGGAACACTGAAGCTTTCTTT.